This T cell receptor (beta chain) derives from a study of blood T cell repertoires in COVID-19. Turning to the study itself: The United States, Italy and Spain were the sources of the acute and convalescent COVID-19 samples. The analysed material was cDNA or gDNA that came from T cells, B-cell-depleted T cells, or PBMCs.

V was cut by 3 bases and J by 2 bases, with 16 bases left in between. CDR3 length: 16 amino acids. CDR1 and CDR2 from the germline V gene are GTSNPN and SVGIG (reference sequence). Enrolled during active infection, Seattle patients were then followed longitudinally. As processed by the authors: Nucleated cell number was recorded as an estimate derived from reference gene primer amplification. The table came from immunoSEQ multiplex PCR; TCRdb's copy has only in-frame clones and leaves some out. Clone size and the V and J calls come from that table; the DNA yielded D and trimming. The table has fewer than 300,000 clones, 65% to 85% seen once.

The chain links TRBV30 to TRBJ1-4, with D hard to call. Sequenced: peripheral blood. This TCR derives from a person aged 65 to 85 with COVID-19, enrolled during active disease. Here the CDR3 DNA reads TGTGCCTGGAGCGTCCCCGGACCGGGGACTAATGAAAAACTGTTTTTT. Protein: CAWSVPGPGTNEKLFF.